This note documents a single T cell receptor (beta chain) sequence. The data stem from a study of T-cell memory formation after mild COVID-19. In the study overall: TCR clusters mostly belonged to single donors.

MiXCR, run by TCRdb on the 5' RACE reads, gives a single entry per CDR3 protein. The data hold under 200,000 distinct CDR3 sequences, with roughly 12% observed a single time. This CDR3 contains 16 residues. The V and J ends lost 1 base and 2 bases, in that order; junction bases with no gene match: 7. The germline V gene encodes CDR1 LGHDT and CDR2 YNNKEL (reference sequence). The sequence came from a young man who had mild COVID-19 (a few samples of this study predate the infection). Cell type and time point are not known. The chain recombines TRBV3-1 with TRBJ2-7, with 8 bases lining up with TRBD1. Sample: PBMCs or a T cell subset sorted from them (not recorded which). Here the CDR3 reads CASSQGDRGKPYEQYF. CDR3 nucleotides: TGTGCCAGCAGCCAAGGTGACAGGGGAAAACCCTACGAGCAGTACTTC.